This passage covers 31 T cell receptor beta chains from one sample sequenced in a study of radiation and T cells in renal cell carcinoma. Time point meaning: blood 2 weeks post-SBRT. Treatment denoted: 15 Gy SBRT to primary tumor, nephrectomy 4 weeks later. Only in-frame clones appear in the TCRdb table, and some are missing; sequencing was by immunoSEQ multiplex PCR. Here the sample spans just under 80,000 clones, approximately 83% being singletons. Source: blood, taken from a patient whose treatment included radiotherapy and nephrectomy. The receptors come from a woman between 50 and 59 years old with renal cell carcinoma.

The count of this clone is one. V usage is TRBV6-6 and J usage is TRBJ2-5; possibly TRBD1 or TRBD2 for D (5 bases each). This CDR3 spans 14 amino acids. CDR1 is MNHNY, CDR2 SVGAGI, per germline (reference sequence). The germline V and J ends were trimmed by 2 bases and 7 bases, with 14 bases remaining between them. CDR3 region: CASSYPGTDRTQYF. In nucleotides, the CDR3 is TGTGCCAGCAGTTACCCCGGGACGGATCGGACCCAGTACTTC.

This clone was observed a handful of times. The CDR3 DNA sequence: TGTGCCAGTAATGAGGCGGGGACGCATTTAGAAGCTTTCTTT. Encoded protein: CASNEAGTHLEAFF. The chain links TRBV19 to TRBJ1-1; possible D gene TRBD1, 5 bases. Looked up from germline, CDR1 is LNHDA and CDR2 is SQIVND (reference sequence). This CDR3 is built from 14 residues. Between the trimmed V and J ends, which lost 7 bases and 8 bases, there was a span of 20 bases.

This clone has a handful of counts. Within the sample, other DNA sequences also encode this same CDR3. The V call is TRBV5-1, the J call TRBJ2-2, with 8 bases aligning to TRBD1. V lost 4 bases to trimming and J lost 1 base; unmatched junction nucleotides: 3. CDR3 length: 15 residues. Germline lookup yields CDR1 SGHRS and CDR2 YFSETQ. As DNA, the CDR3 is TGCGCCAGCAGCCTAGGGACAGGGAACACCGGGGAGCTGTTTTTT. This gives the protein CASSLGTGNTGELFF.

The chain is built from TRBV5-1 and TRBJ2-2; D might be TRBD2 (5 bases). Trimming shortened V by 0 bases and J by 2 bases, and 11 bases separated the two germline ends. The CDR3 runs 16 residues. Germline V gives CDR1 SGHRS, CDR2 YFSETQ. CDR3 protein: CASSLVGLANTGELFF. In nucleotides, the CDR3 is TGCGCCAGCAGCTTGGTCGGACTGGCTAACACCGGGGAGCTGTTTTTT. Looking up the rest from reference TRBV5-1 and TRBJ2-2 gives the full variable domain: KAGVTQTPRYLIKTRGQQVTLSCSPISGHRSVSWYQQTPGQGLQFLFEYFSETQRNKGNFPGRFSGRQFSNSRSEMNVSTLELGDSALYLCASSLVGLANTGELFFGEGSRLTVL.

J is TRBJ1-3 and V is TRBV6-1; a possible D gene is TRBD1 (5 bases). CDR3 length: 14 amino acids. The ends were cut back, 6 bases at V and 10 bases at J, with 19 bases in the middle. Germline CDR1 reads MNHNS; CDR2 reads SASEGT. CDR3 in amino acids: CASSETGPRGTIYF. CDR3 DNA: TGTGCCAGCAGCGAAACGGGACCCCGCGGGACCATATATTTT.

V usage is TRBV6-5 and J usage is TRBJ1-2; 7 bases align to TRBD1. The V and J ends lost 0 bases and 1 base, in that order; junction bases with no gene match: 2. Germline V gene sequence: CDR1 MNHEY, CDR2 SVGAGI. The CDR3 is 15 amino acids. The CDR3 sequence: CASSYSGTVNYGYTF. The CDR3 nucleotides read TGTGCCAGCAGTTACTCCGGGACAGTTAACTATGGCTACACCTTC.

The CDR3 here is CASSKTGDSYNEQFF. The CDR3 DNA follows: TGTGCCAGCAGCAAAACAGGGGACTCTTACAATGAGCAGTTCTTC. The chain combines TRBV7-2 with TRBJ2-1, with a weak D call TRBD1 (7 bases). The V gene's germline CDR1 is SGHTA and CDR2 FQGNSA. The CDR3 contains 15 residues. Trimming took 5 bases from V and 4 from J, leaving 15 bases between them.

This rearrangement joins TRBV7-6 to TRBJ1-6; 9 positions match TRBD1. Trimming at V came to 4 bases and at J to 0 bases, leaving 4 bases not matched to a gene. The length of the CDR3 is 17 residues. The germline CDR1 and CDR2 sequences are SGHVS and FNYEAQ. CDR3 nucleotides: TGTGCCAGCAGCTCCGGGACAGGGTTCTCCTATAATTCACCCCTCCACTTT. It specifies CASSSGTGFSYNSPLHF.

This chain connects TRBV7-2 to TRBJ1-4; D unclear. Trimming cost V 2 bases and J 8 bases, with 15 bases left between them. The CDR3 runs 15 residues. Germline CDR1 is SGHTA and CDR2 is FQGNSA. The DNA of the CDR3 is TGTGCCAGCAGCTTATCATGGGTGGAAGGGGAAAAACTGTTTTTT. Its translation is CASSLSWVEGEKLFF. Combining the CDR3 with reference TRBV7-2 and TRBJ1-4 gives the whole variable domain GAGVSQSPSNKVTEKGKDVELRCDPISGHTALYWYRQSLGQGLEFLIYFQGNSAPDKSGLPSDRFSAERTGGSVSTLTIQRTQQEDSAVYLCASSLSWVEGEKLFFGSGTQLSVL.

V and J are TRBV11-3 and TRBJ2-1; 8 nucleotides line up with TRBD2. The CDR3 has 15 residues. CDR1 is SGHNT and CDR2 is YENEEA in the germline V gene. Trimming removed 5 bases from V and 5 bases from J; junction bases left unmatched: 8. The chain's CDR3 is CASSSKRENDNEQFF. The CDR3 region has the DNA TGTGCCAGCAGCAGTAAGCGGGAGAACGACAATGAGCAGTTCTTC.

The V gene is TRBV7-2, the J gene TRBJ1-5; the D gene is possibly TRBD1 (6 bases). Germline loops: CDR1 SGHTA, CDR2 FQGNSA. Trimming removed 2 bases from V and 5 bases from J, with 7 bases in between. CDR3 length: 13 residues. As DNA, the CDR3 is TGTGCCAGCAGCTTACAGGGGTATCAGCCCCAGCATTTT. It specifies CASSLQGYQPQHF.

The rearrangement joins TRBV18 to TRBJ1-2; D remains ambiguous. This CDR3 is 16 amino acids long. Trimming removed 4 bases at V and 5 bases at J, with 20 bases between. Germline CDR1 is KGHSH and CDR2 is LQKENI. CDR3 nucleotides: TGTGCCAGCTCACTCTCACCGTATACCAGTGGGTATGGCTACACCTTC. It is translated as CASSLSPYTSGYGYTF. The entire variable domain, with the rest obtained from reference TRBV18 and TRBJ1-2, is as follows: NAGVMQNPRHLVRRRGQEARLRCSPMKGHSHVYWYRQLPEEGLKFMVYLQKENIIDESGMPKERFSAEFPKEGPSILRIQQVVRGDSAAYFCASSLSPYTSGYGYTFGSGTRLTVV.

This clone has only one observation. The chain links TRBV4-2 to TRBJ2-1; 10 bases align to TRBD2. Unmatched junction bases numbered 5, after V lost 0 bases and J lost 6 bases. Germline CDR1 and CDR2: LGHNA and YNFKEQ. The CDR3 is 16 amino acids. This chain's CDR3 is CASSQDSGRRFNEQFF. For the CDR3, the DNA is TGTGCCAGCAGCCAAGATAGCGGGAGGCGTTTCAATGAGCAGTTCTTC.

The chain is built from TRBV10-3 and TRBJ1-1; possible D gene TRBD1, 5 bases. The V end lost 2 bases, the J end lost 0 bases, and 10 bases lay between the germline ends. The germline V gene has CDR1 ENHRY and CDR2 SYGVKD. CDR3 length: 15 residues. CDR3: CAISEGGKMNTEAFF. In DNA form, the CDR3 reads TGTGCCATCAGTGAGGGGGGGAAGATGAACACTGAAGCTTTCTTT.

The chain's CDR3 is CASSEAGRTDTQYF. The CDR3 DNA follows: TGCGCCAGCAGTGAGGCCGGCCGCACAGATACGCAGTATTTT. The chain combines TRBV10-1 with TRBJ2-3; the D is unclear. V was clipped by 2 bases and J by 1 base, with 7 bases between them. The CDR3 extends over 14 amino acids. The germline CDR1 and CDR2 sequences are WNHNN and SYGVQD (reference sequence).

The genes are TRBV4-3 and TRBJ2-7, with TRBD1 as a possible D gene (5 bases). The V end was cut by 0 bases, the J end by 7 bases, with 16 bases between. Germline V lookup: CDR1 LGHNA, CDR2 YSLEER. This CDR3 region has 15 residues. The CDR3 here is CASSQDHLKGREQYF. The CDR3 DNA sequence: TGCGCCAGCAGCCAAGATCATCTAAAGGGGCGGGAGCAGTACTTC.

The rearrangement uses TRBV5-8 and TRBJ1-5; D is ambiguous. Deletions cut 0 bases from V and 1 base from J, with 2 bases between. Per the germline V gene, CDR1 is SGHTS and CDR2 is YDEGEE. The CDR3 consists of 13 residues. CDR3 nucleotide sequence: TGTGCCAGCAGCTTGGACAGCAATCAGCCCCAGCATTTT. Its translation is CASSLDSNQPQHF.

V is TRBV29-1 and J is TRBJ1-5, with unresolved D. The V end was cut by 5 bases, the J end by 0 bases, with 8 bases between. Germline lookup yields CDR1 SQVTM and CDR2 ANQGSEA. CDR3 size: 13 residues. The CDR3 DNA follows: TGCAGCGTTTCAGAGAATAGCAATCAGCCCCAGCATTTT. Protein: CSVSENSNQPQHF.

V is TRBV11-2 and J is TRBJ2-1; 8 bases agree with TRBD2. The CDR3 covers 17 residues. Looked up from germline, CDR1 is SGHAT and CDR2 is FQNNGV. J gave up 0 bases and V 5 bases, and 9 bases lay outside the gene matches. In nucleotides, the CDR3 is TGTGCCAGCAGCGCGCCTAGCGGGCAAAGCTCCTACAATGAGCAGTTCTTC. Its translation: CASSAPSGQSSYNEQFF.

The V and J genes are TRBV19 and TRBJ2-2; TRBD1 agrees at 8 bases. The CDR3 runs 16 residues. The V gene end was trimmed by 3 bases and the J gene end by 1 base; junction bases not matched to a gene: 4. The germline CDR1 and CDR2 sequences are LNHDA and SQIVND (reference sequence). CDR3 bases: TGTGCCAGTAGTATCGGGGGACAGGTGAACACCGGGGAGCTGTTTTTT. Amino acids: CASSIGGQVNTGELFF.

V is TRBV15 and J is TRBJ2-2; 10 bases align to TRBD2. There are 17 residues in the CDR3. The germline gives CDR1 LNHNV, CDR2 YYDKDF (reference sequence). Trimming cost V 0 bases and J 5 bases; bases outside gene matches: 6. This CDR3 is CATSRDASGRFTGELFF. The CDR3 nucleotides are TGTGCCACCAGCAGAGATGCTAGCGGGAGATTTACCGGGGAGCTGTTTTTT.

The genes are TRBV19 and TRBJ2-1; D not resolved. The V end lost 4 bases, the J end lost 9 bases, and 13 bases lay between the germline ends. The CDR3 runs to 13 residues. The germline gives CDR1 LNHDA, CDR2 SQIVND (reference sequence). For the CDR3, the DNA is TGTGCCAGTAGTAGAGGACCAGCTCCTGAGCAGTTCTTC. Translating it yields CASSRGPAPEQFF.

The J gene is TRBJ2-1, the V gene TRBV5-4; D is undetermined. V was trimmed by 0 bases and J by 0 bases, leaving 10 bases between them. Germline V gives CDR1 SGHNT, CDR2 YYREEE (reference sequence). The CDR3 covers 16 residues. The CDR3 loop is CASSLDAVSSYNEQFF. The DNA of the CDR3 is TGTGCCAGCAGCTTGGACGCGGTTAGCTCCTACAATGAGCAGTTCTTC.

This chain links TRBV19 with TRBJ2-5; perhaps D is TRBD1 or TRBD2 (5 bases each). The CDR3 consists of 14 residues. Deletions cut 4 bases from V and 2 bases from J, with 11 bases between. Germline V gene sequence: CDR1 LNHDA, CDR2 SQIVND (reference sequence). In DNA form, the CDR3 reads TGTGCCAGTAGTACCCGGGACGGGCAAGAGACCCAGTACTTC. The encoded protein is CASSTRDGQETQYF.

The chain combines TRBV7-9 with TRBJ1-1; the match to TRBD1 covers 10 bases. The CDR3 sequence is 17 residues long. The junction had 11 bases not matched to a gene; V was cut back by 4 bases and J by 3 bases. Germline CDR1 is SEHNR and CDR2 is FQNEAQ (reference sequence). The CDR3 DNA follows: TGTGCCAGCAGCTCCAGCCGGGACAGGGGATGGGACACTGAAGCTTTCTTT. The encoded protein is CASSSSRDRGWDTEAFF.

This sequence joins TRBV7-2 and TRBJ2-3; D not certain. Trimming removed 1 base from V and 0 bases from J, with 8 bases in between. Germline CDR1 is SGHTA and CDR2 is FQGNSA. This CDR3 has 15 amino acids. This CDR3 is CASSLDSESTDTQYF. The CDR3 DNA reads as TGTGCCAGCAGCTTAGATTCGGAAAGCACAGATACGCAGTATTTT.

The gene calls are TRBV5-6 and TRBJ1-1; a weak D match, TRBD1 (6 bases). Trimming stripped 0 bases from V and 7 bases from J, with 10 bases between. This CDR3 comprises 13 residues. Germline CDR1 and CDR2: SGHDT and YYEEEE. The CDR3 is CASSLAGAVEAFF. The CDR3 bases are TGTGCCAGCAGCTTGGCAGGGGCGGTTGAAGCTTTCTTT. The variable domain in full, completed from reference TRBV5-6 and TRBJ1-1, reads DAGVTQSPTHLIKTRGQQVTLRCSPKSGHDTVSWYQQALGQGPQFIFQYYEEEERQRGNFPDRFSGHQFPNYSSELNVNALLLGDSALYLCASSLAGAVEAFFGQGTRLTVV.

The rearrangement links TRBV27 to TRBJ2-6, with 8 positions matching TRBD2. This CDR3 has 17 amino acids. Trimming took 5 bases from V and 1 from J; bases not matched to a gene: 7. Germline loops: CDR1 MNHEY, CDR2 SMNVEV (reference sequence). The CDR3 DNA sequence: TGTGCCAGCAGTCCCCTACGGGAGGGGTCTGGGGCCAACGTCCTGACTTTC. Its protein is CASSPLREGSGANVLTF.

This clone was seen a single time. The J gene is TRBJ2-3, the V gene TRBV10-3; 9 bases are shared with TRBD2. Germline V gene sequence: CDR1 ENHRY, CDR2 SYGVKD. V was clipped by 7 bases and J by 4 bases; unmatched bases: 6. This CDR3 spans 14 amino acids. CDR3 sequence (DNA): TGTGCCATCAATGCGGCGGGGGGGCCAGATACGCAGTATTTT. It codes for CAINAAGGPDTQYF.

The CDR3 DNA sequence: TGTGCCAGCAGTATTACAGGGGCGCCAGTTGGTCGGGCTGAAGCTTTCTTT. Its protein is CASSITGAPVGRAEAFF. The genes are TRBV28 and TRBJ1-1; TRBD1 agrees at 7 bases. Germline V CDR1 and CDR2: MDHEN, SYDVKM. The ends lost 5 bases at V and 6 bases at J; junction bases unmatched: 18. The CDR3 covers 17 residues.

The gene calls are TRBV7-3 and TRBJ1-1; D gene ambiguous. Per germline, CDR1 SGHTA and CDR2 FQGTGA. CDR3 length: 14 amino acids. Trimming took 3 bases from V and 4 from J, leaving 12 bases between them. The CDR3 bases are TGTGCCAGCAGCTTGGAGCCCTCGGGCACTGAAGCTTTCTTT. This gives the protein CASSLEPSGTEAFF.